One and the same sample provided the 27 T cell receptor beta chains below, sequenced in a study of blood T cell repertoires in COVID-19. The table came from immunoSEQ multiplex PCR; TCRdb's copy has only in-frame clones and leaves some out. The data contain 400,000 to 450,000 clones, 75% to 90% of them singletons. The sequencing sample was made of peripheral blood. The receptors originated from a woman in her 30s with active or convalescent COVID-19.

V gene TRBV11-2 combines with J gene TRBJ2-5; D might be TRBD2 (7 bases). This CDR3 is built from 15 residues. V dropped 8 bases and J dropped 1 base, with 17 bases sitting between them. Germline CDR1 is SGHAT and CDR2 is FQNNGV. The CDR3 coding sequence is TGTGCCAGCGGCGAGGGGGGGACGGTCCAAGAGACCCAGTACTTC. Its protein is CASGEGGTVQETQYF.

This clone showed up just a few times. The chain is built from TRBV6-5 and TRBJ1-6; D unclear. The CDR3 extends over 15 amino acids. Trimming took off 6 bases at V and 5 bases at J, with 14 bases between the two ends. Germline CDR1 reads MNHEY; CDR2 reads SVGAGI. The CDR3, as DNA: TGTGCCAGCAGGGAGGGTCGGGTACATAATTCACCCCTCCACTTT. Protein: CASREGRVHNSPLHF.

The rearrangement joins TRBV5-1 to TRBJ2-1, with 7 nucleotides matching TRBD2. CDR1 and CDR2 (germline): SGHRS, YFSETQ. This CDR3 is built from 14 residues. V lost 3 bases and J lost 6; bases outside the gene matches: 6. CDR3 DNA sequence: TGCGCCAGCAGCTACTCCGGGAGGCTCAATGAGCAGTTCTTC. Amino acid sequence: CASSYSGRLNEQFF. Variable domain in full (rest from reference TRBV5-1 and TRBJ2-1): KAGVTQTPRYLIKTRGQQVTLSCSPISGHRSVSWYQQTPGQGLQFLFEYFSETQRNKGNFPGRFSGRQFSNSRSEMNVSTLELGDSALYLCASSYSGRLNEQFFGPGTRLTVL.

The chain employs TRBV3-1 (or the pseudogene TRBV3-2) and TRBJ1-1; unclear D gene. Germline V CDR1 and CDR2: LGHDT, YNNKEL (reference sequence). The germline V and J ends were trimmed by 0 bases and 3 bases, with 8 bases remaining between them. The CDR3 runs to 14 residues. Here the CDR3 DNA reads TGTGCCAGCAGCCAAGAGAACATTTACACTGAAGCTTTCTTT. As protein: CASSQENIYTEAFF.

The V and J genes are TRBV5-1 and TRBJ2-1, with D perhaps TRBD1 (5 bases). Germline-derived CDR1 and CDR2 are SGHRS and YFSETQ. The length of the CDR3 is 15 residues. V lost 5 bases to trimming and J lost 9 bases, with 21 bases between them. CDR3 DNA: TGCGCCAGCAGTACAGGAGAAGTCCCCGGCAGTGAGCAGTTCTTC. It is translated as CASSTGEVPGSEQFF. The full variable domain, rest sourced from reference TRBV5-1 and TRBJ2-1, is KAGVTQTPRYLIKTRGQQVTLSCSPISGHRSVSWYQQTPGQGLQFLFEYFSETQRNKGNFPGRFSGRQFSNSRSEMNVSTLELGDSALYLCASSTGEVPGSEQFFGPGTRLTVL.

The J gene is TRBJ1-3, the V gene TRBV10-1, with 8 bases identical to TRBD1. Trimming removed 9 bases from V and 0 bases from J; junction bases left unmatched: 13. This CDR3 has 17 residues. Germline V lookup: CDR1 WNHNN, CDR2 SYGVQD (reference sequence). CDR3 amino acids: CARRDRTSEISGNTIYF. The CDR3 DNA reads as TGCGCCAGGAGGGACAGGACGAGCGAGATCTCTGGAAACACCATATATTTT.

The chain links TRBV5-1 to TRBJ1-1; D not certain. The CDR3 covers 12 residues. CDR1 and CDR2 (germline): SGHRS, YFSETQ. Trimming removed 0 bases from V and 4 bases from J, with 4 bases in between. The CDR3 DNA follows: TGCGCCAGCAGCTTGGCCTCCACTGAAGCTTTCTTT. Its translation: CASSLASTEAFF. The whole variable domain, remainder taken from reference TRBV5-1 and TRBJ1-1, is KAGVTQTPRYLIKTRGQQVTLSCSPISGHRSVSWYQQTPGQGLQFLFEYFSETQRNKGNFPGRFSGRQFSNSRSEMNVSTLELGDSALYLCASSLASTEAFFGQGTRLTVV.

This chain links TRBV29-1 with TRBJ1-2; a weak D match, TRBD1 (6 bases). The CDR3 is 14 residues long. Per the germline V gene, CDR1 is SQVTM and CDR2 is ANQGSEA. Deletions cut 5 bases from V and 2 bases from J, with 15 bases between. The CDR3 DNA sequence: TGCAGCGTTCCCCCGGACAGAAGGAACTATGGCTACACCTTC. This gives the protein CSVPPDRRNYGYTF.

The V gene is TRBV7-2, the J gene TRBJ1-2, with D tentatively TRBD1 (6 bases). Germline loops: CDR1 SGHTA, CDR2 FQGNSA. The CDR3 is 14 residues long. V was pared by 5 bases and J by 7 bases, with 17 bases between. CDR3: CASSLRGLAAGYTF. The CDR3 DNA is TGTGCCAGCAGCCTCAGGGGCTTGGCGGCTGGCTACACCTTC.

The chain joins TRBV6-5 to TRBJ1-1; the D gene is possibly TRBD1 (6 bases). Trimming shortened V by 7 bases and J by 2 bases, and 14 bases separated the two germline ends. Looked up from germline, CDR1 is MNHEY and CDR2 is SVGAGI. The CDR3 is 14 amino acids. This CDR3 reads CASNLQGANTEAFF. Here the CDR3 DNA reads TGTGCCAGCAATTTACAGGGAGCAAACACTGAAGCTTTCTTT.

This chain links TRBV7-9 with TRBJ1-6; 7 bases map to TRBD1. Unmatched junction bases numbered 2, after V lost 2 bases and J lost 7 bases. The CDR3 is 14 residues long. CDR1 and CDR2 from the germline V gene are SEHNR and FQNEAQ (reference sequence). CDR3 sequence: CASSLSQGNSPLHF. The CDR3 region has the DNA TGTGCCAGCAGCTTATCACAGGGGAATTCACCCCTCCACTTT. The entire variable domain, with the rest obtained from reference TRBV7-9 and TRBJ1-6, is as follows: DTGVSQNPRHKITKRGQNVTFRCDPISEHNRLYWYRQTLGQGPEFLTYFQNEAQLEKSRLLSDRFSAERPKGSFSTLEIQRTEQGDSAMYLCASSLSQGNSPLHFGNGTRLTVT.

The gene calls are TRBV7-8 and TRBJ2-3; D call uncertain. The CDR3 is 13 residues long. Trimming cost V 2 bases and J 1 base, with 4 bases left between them. Germline values: CDR1 SGHVS, CDR2 FQNEAQ. The CDR3 coding sequence is TGTGCCAGCAGCTTACCTGGCACAGATACGCAGTATTTT. Translating gives CASSLPGTDTQYF.

The chain uses TRBV27 and TRBJ1-2; the D is unclear. This CDR3 spans 14 amino acids. V dropped 1 base and J dropped 4 bases, with 10 bases sitting between them. CDR1 is MNHEY, CDR2 SMNVEV, per germline (reference sequence). The CDR3 here is CASSLFAEGYGYTF. In DNA form, the CDR3 reads TGTGCCAGCAGTTTATTCGCAGAGGGCTATGGCTACACCTTC.

J is TRBJ2-2 and V is TRBV6-6, with a possible D match to TRBD2 (7 bases). Per germline, CDR1 MNHNY and CDR2 SVGAGI (reference sequence). This CDR3 has 14 amino acids. In nucleotides, the CDR3 is TGTGCGAGTAGGGGGGGCCCGAACACCGGGGAGCTGTTTTTT. Translation: CASRGGPNTGELFF.

The CDR3 region is CASSESGDEQYF. The CDR3 nucleotides are TGCGCCAGCAGTGAGTCAGGGGACGAGCAGTACTTC. V usage is TRBV10-1 and J usage is TRBJ2-7; perhaps TRBD1 as D (5 bases). Germline values: CDR1 WNHNN, CDR2 SYGVQD (reference sequence). Trimming left V 0 bases short and J 5 bases short, with 5 bases between. CDR3 length: 12 residues.

This clone appeared once. This CDR3 is CASSHAASGTPYEQYF. CDR3 DNA sequence: TGTGCCAGCAGCCATGCGGCTAGCGGGACCCCCTACGAGCAGTACTTC. The chain recombines TRBV3-1 (or the pseudogene TRBV3-2) with TRBJ2-7; 9 bases align to TRBD2. This CDR3 is built from 16 residues. The V segment lost 3 bases and the J segment 2 bases; nucleotides outside the gene matches: 8. From germline, CDR1 is LGHDT and CDR2 YNNKEL (reference sequence).

The rearrangement uses TRBV6-5 and TRBJ1-1; 11 bases match TRBD1. V dropped 2 bases and J dropped 10; count of bases not matched to a gene: 3. This CDR3 comprises 13 residues. The V gene's germline CDR1 is MNHEY and CDR2 SVGAGI. The CDR3 loop is CASSYGQGARAFF. The CDR3 DNA reads as TGTGCCAGCAGTTACGGACAGGGGGCACGAGCTTTCTTT.

The V and J genes are TRBV18 and TRBJ1-3; D gene ambiguous. Germline assignment: CDR1 KGHSH and CDR2 LQKENI. V gave up 2 bases and J gave up 0 bases, with 11 bases separating them. There are 16 residues in the CDR3. The CDR3 region is CASSPSPQASGNTIYF. CDR3 coding DNA: TGTGCCAGCTCACCAAGTCCGCAGGCCTCTGGAAACACCATATATTTT.

This rearrangement joins TRBV9 to TRBJ1-1; TRBD1 matches 8 bases. The V segment lost 0 bases and the J segment 5 bases; nucleotides outside the gene matches: 9. The CDR3 loop spans 16 amino acids. The germline CDR1 and CDR2 sequences are SGDLS and YYNGEE. The CDR3 is CASSVGPTGVGTEAFF. The CDR3 DNA follows: TGTGCCAGCAGCGTAGGGCCGACAGGGGTGGGTACTGAAGCTTTCTTT.

CDR3 nucleotide sequence: TGTGCCAGCAAGTCGACAGGGGGCGGCTATGGCTACACCTTC. Translated, it gives CASKSTGGGYGYTF. This rearrangement joins TRBV2 to TRBJ1-2, with 10 bases identical to TRBD1. The V gene end was trimmed by 7 bases and the J gene end by 4 bases; junction bases not matched to a gene: 6. There are 14 residues in the CDR3. Germline lookup yields CDR1 SNHLY and CDR2 FYNNEI.

This chain connects TRBV3-1 (or the pseudogene TRBV3-2) to TRBJ2-5; 11 bases line up with TRBD1. In germline, CDR1 is LGHDT, CDR2 YNNKEL (reference sequence). V dropped 3 bases and J dropped 2; count of bases not matched to a gene: 5. The CDR3 length is 16 residues. Here the CDR3 reads CASSQGQGVLQETQYF. The CDR3 DNA reads as TGTGCCAGCAGCCAGGGACAGGGGGTACTACAAGAGACCCAGTACTTC.

This clone came up once. V gene TRBV7-8 combines with J gene TRBJ2-7; 10 bases agree with TRBD1. The CDR3 runs 16 residues. J gave up 3 bases and V 0 bases, and 5 bases lay outside the gene matches. The germline CDR1 and CDR2 sequences are SGHVS and FQNEAQ. CDR3 sequence: CASSLALGQGIYEQYF. CDR3 DNA sequence: TGTGCCAGCAGCTTAGCGTTGGGACAGGGGATCTACGAGCAGTACTTC.

V gene TRBV19 combines with J gene TRBJ1-6; 7 bases map to TRBD1. Germline values: CDR1 LNHDA, CDR2 SQIVND (reference sequence). There are 16 residues in the CDR3. The ends lost 9 bases at V and 0 bases at J; junction bases unmatched: 8. The CDR3 DNA follows: TGTGCCAGCCAAGGGACAGCCAGCTCCTATAATTCACCCCTCCACTTT. Translation: CASQGTASSYNSPLHF.

The chain has TRBV29-1 and TRBJ2-1, with D perhaps TRBD1 (6 bases). Between the trimmed V and J ends, which lost 0 bases and 0 bases, there was a span of 18 bases. Germline CDR1 reads SQVTM; CDR2 reads ANQGSEA. The CDR3 consists of 18 residues. CDR3 sequence (DNA): TGCAGCGTTGAAGACGAACTTAAAGGGGGTAGCTCCTACAATGAGCAGTTCTTC. The encoded protein is CSVEDELKGGSSYNEQFF.

The J gene is TRBJ2-2, the V gene TRBV27; maybe TRBD2 (7 bases). This CDR3 is 15 amino acids long. The germline V gene encodes CDR1 MNHEY and CDR2 SMNVEV (reference sequence). The V end was cut by 8 bases, the J end by 7 bases, with 20 bases between. CDR3 amino acids: CASATGGRGGGELFF. In nucleotides, the CDR3 is TGTGCCAGCGCTACGGGCGGGAGAGGGGGCGGGGAGCTGTTTTTT.

The chain combines TRBV19 with TRBJ1-1; D perhaps matches TRBD1 (6 bases). The CDR3 is 16 amino acids. The ends were cut back, 9 bases at V and 6 bases at J, with 26 bases in the middle. Germline V gene sequence: CDR1 LNHDA, CDR2 SQIVND (reference sequence). The CDR3, as DNA: TGTGCCAGCCAAGCAGGGGTCTTCTACGGAGGTCCTGAAGCTTTCTTT. This sequence encodes CASQAGVFYGGPEAFF.

The chain links TRBV5-1 to TRBJ1-2, with 10 bases aligning to TRBD1. V trimming: 3 bases; J trimming: 7 bases; junction bases outside the gene matches: 9. CDR3 length: 15 amino acids. In germline, CDR1 is SGHRS, CDR2 YFSETQ. The CDR3 protein is CASSSSTGGSSGYTF. As DNA, the CDR3 is TGCGCCAGCAGCTCCTCGACAGGGGGCTCTTCTGGCTACACCTTC.